The 12 T cell receptor beta chains below come from one sample, sequenced in a study of blood T cell repertoires in COVID-19. The repertoire was sequenced with immunoSEQ multiplex PCR; TCRdb's copy has only in-frame clones and lacks some. The profile covers under 140,000 clones, with more than 75% appearing a single time and approximately 3.4% taken by the ten largest. The material sequenced was peripheral blood. The source is a woman aged 45-60 years with acute or convalescent COVID-19.

The rearrangement links TRBV3-1 (or the pseudogene TRBV3-2) to TRBJ1-1; D unresolved. Germline V gene lookup returns CDR1 LGHDT and CDR2 YNNKEL (reference sequence). The CDR3 sequence is 13 residues long. V shed 3 bases and J shed 2 bases, with 7 bases lying between them. The CDR3: CASSQKLNTEAFF. The CDR3 DNA follows: TGTGCCAGCAGCCAGAAACTCAACACTGAAGCTTTCTTT.

The chain couples TRBV10-3 to TRBJ2-5; D might be TRBD2 (6 bases). CDR3 length: 13 residues. Trimming left V 8 bases short and J 3 bases short, with 13 bases between. The germline V gene encodes CDR1 ENHRY and CDR2 SYGVKD. CDR3: CAIGLANEETQYF. CDR3 DNA sequence: TGTGCCATCGGGCTAGCGAATGAAGAGACCCAGTACTTC.

The V and J genes are TRBV6-5 and TRBJ1-3, with TRBD1 matching over 8 bases. This CDR3 spans 15 amino acids. Germline values: CDR1 MNHEY, CDR2 SVGAGI. J lost 2 bases, V lost 2 bases, and 2 bases had no gene match. DNA of the CDR3: TGTGCCAGCAGTTACCAGGACAGGGCTGGAAACACCATATATTTT. Translation gives CASSYQDRAGNTIYF.

The CDR3 coding sequence is TGTGCCAGCAGTTCTCGGGACAGGGGGAACTATGGCTACACCTTC. It encodes CASSSRDRGNYGYTF. This chain uses TRBV28 with TRBJ1-2, with 11 bases lining up with TRBD1. CDR3 size: 15 residues. The J segment lost 2 bases and the V segment lost 4 bases, leaving 3 bases of the junction unmatched. Germline V gives CDR1 MDHEN, CDR2 SYDVKM.

The CDR3 is CAISEWDRGSDTEAFF. The CDR3, as DNA: TGTGCCATCAGTGAATGGGACAGAGGGTCGGACACTGAAGCTTTCTTT. The chain combines TRBV10-3 with TRBJ1-1, with 7 nucleotides matching TRBD1. CDR1 and CDR2 (germline): ENHRY, SYGVKD. V dropped 3 bases and J dropped 3; count of bases not matched to a gene: 10. The CDR3 is 16 amino acids.

Only one count was recorded for this clone. The V and J genes are TRBV5-1 and TRBJ1-4; a weak D match, TRBD1 (5 bases). CDR1 is SGHRS and CDR2 is YFSETQ in the germline V gene. The CDR3 covers 13 residues. V was trimmed by 4 bases and J by 7 bases, leaving 11 bases between them. The CDR3 sequence: CASSAREGEKLFF. CDR3 in DNA: TGCGCCAGCAGCGCCAGGGAAGGTGAAAAACTGTTTTTT.

The chain employs TRBV5-1 and TRBJ1-6, with TRBD1 identical over 8 bases. Germline values: CDR1 SGHRS, CDR2 YFSETQ. This CDR3 spans 15 amino acids. J was trimmed by 8 bases and V by 5 bases; bases with no gene match: 9. The CDR3 coding sequence is TGCGCCAGCAGAGTAGGGACAGGCGTAGATTCACCCCTCCACTTT. Protein: CASRVGTGVDSPLHF. Full variable domain (rest looked up from reference TRBV5-1 and TRBJ1-6): KAGVTQTPRYLIKTRGQQVTLSCSPISGHRSVSWYQQTPGQGLQFLFEYFSETQRNKGNFPGRFSGRQFSNSRSEMNVSTLELGDSALYLCASRVGTGVDSPLHFGNGTRLTVT.

This clone has a handful of counts. This chain joins TRBV12-3 or TRBV12-4 and TRBJ1-2; 7 bases are shared with TRBD1. V dropped 5 bases and J dropped 5; count of bases not matched to a gene: 5. CDR3 length: 13 amino acids. The CDR3: CASSLGQLYGYTF. CDR3 DNA sequence: TGTGCCAGCAGTCTGGGACAGCTTTATGGCTACACCTTC.

V usage is TRBV7-6 and J usage is TRBJ2-1, with 8 positions matching TRBD2. Trimming cost V 4 bases and J 8 bases; bases outside gene matches: 13. CDR3 length equals 16 residues. Germline V gene data show CDR1 as SGHVS and CDR2 as FNYEAQ. CDR3 DNA sequence: TGTGCCAGCAGCTCCCGGACTAGCTCAGAGCGCCATGAGCAGTTCTTC. Its translation is CASSSRTSSERHEQFF.

Points on this clone: The junction does not match germline at one end; this may be a read error. This chain uses TRBV14 with TRBJ1-6, with 7 bases that match TRBD1. CDR1 and CDR2 (germline): SGHDN, FVKESK. This CDR3 region has 15 residues. The CDR3 here is CVSSRRQGSRSPLHF. CDR3 coding DNA: TGTGTCAGCAGCCGTCGACAGGGTAGTCGGTCACCCCTCCACTTT.

This clone has a single count. The V gene is TRBV7-9, the J gene TRBJ2-7; TRBD1 aligns across 9 bases. CDR1 and CDR2 from the germline V gene are SEHNR and FQNEAQ (reference sequence). The CDR3 contains 14 residues. V shed 5 bases and J 3 bases; nucleotides not matched to a gene: 5. CDR3 sequence: CASSHRQGDYEQYF. The CDR3 DNA reads TGTGCCAGCAGCCACAGACAGGGGGACTACGAGCAGTACTTC.

This clone was seen a handful of times. The CDR3 sequence: CASSLNTGRETQYF. CDR3 bases: TGTGCCAGCAGCCTCAACACGGGGAGAGAGACCCAGTACTTC. This chain links TRBV7-9 with TRBJ2-5; D is possibly TRBD2 (5 bases). The V end lost 5 bases, the J end lost 4 bases, and 14 bases lay between the germline ends. CDR3 size: 14 residues. CDR1 SEHNR and CDR2 FQNEAQ come from the germline V gene (reference sequence).